The next 30 T cell receptor beta chains were all read from a single sample in a study of blood T cell repertoires in COVID-19. Libraries were prepared by immunoSEQ multiplex PCR; TCRdb keeps only in-frame clonotypes and omits some of them. The table has about 410,000 clones, 89% seen once. The sequenced sample consisted of peripheral blood. The receptors originated from a woman between 40 and 55 years old with COVID-19, enrolled during active disease.

The rearrangement joins TRBV19 to TRBJ2-7, with 12 bases matching TRBD2. Germline V gives CDR1 LNHDA, CDR2 SQIVND (reference sequence). This CDR3 spans 19 amino acids. The trim removed 8 bases at V and 5 bases at J, leaving 22 bases unmatched. CDR3 DNA sequence: TGTGCCAGTGTGAGGTGGGACAGCCGTGCCGGACTAGCGGGAAACGAGCAGTACTTC. Protein: CASVRWDSRAGLAGNEQYF.

Turning to this clone: One end of the junction does not line up with germline, which may come from a read error. The chain links TRBV29-1 to TRBJ2-4; D remains unclear. The CDR3 extends over 13 amino acids. Germline CDR1 reads SQVTM; CDR2 reads ANQGSEA. CDR3 loop: CSVEELPRNLQYF. Written as DNA, the CDR3 is TGCAGCGTTGAAGAGCTACCTAGAAACCTTCAGTACTTC.

The chain joins TRBV7-2 to TRBJ1-6; 8 bases agree with TRBD1. CDR3 length: 14 residues. Germline assignment: CDR1 SGHTA and CDR2 FQGNSA. Unmatched junction bases numbered 7, after V lost 4 bases and J lost 11 bases. The CDR3 loop reads CASSYRTGQPPLHF. The CDR3, as DNA: TGTGCCAGCAGCTATCGGACAGGGCAGCCACCCCTCCACTTT.

The J gene is TRBJ2-1, the V gene TRBV19; TRBD1 agrees at 7 bases. The J segment lost 2 bases and the V segment lost 5 bases, leaving 9 bases of the junction unmatched. CDR3 size: 16 residues. Germline loops: CDR1 LNHDA, CDR2 SQIVND (reference sequence). The CDR3 nucleotides are TGTGCCAGTAGTGTCGCTGCCGGGACAGCCTACAATGAGCAGTTCTTC. Translating it yields CASSVAAGTAYNEQFF.

This clone came up a few times. V and J are TRBV27 and TRBJ2-7, with 7 bases that match TRBD2. The CDR3 runs to 16 residues. Germline CDR1 MNHEY, CDR2 SMNVEV (reference sequence). The junction had 13 bases not matched to a gene; V was cut back by 5 bases and J by 3 bases. In DNA form, the CDR3 reads TGTGCCAGCAGTGTCGTCCGGGCGGGAGAGCACTACGAGCAGTACTTC. Translation gives CASSVVRAGEHYEQYF.

This chain connects TRBV6-5 to TRBJ1-2; a possible D gene is TRBD1 (6 bases). The germline V gene has CDR1 MNHEY and CDR2 SVGAGI. The CDR3 spans 14 residues. The V end lost 6 bases, the J end lost 4 bases, and 15 bases lay between the germline ends. CDR3 amino acids: CASSRSQGTYGYTF. In DNA, the CDR3 is TGTGCCAGCAGCCGTTCCCAGGGGACCTATGGCTACACCTTC.

This chain joins TRBV2 and TRBJ1-2; 7 positions match TRBD1. The CDR3 is 16 residues long. Germline V gene data show CDR1 as SNHLY and CDR2 as FYNNEI. The trim removed 2 bases at V and 6 bases at J, leaving 12 bases unmatched. Here the CDR3 reads CASSEKLGTARHGYTF. The CDR3 bases are TGTGCCAGCAGTGAAAAATTGGGGACAGCGCGCCATGGCTACACCTTC. Full variable domain (remainder filled in from reference TRBV2 and TRBJ1-2): EPEVTQTPSHQVTQMGQEVILRCVPISNHLYFYWYRQILGQKVEFLVSFYNNEISEKSEIFDDQFSVERPDGSNFTLKIRSTKLEDSAMYFCASSEKLGTARHGYTFGSGTRLTVV.

V gene TRBV28 combines with J gene TRBJ1-2; TRBD1 matches 10 bases. Per the germline V gene, CDR1 is MDHEN and CDR2 is SYDVKM. With 6 bases clipped from V and 7 bases from J, the junction kept 5 bases outside the gene matches. The length of the CDR3 is 13 residues. The CDR3 protein is CASRTGGRGGYTF. The DNA of the CDR3 is TGTGCCAGCAGGACAGGGGGCAGAGGTGGCTACACCTTC.

The chain is built from TRBV5-1 and TRBJ1-2, with D possibly matching TRBD1 (5 bases). This CDR3 region has 17 residues. Deletions cut 4 bases from V and 3 bases from J, with 22 bases between. From germline, CDR1 is SGHRS and CDR2 YFSETQ. The CDR3 nucleotides are TGCGCCAGCAGCCTGTCTGGACAAGTAACGTCTTACTATGGCTACACCTTC. Translated: CASSLSGQVTSYYGYTF. Using reference TRBV5-1 and TRBJ1-2 for the parts outside the CDR3, the full variable domain is KAGVTQTPRYLIKTRGQQVTLSCSPISGHRSVSWYQQTPGQGLQFLFEYFSETQRNKGNFPGRFSGRQFSNSRSEMNVSTLELGDSALYLCASSLSGQVTSYYGYTFGSGTRLTVV.

This chain links TRBV18 with TRBJ1-5, with TRBD1 matching over 9 bases. From germline, CDR1 is KGHSH and CDR2 LQKENI. This CDR3 is built from 16 residues. V was clipped by 5 bases and J by 1 base; unmatched bases: 6. The CDR3 spells CASSLQGAGSNQPQHF. In DNA, the CDR3 is TGTGCCAGCTCATTACAGGGGGCAGGGAGCAATCAGCCCCAGCATTTT.

V usage is TRBV27 and J usage is TRBJ2-2; D call uncertain. The CDR3 is made up of 14 amino acids. Trimming left V 0 bases short and J 3 bases short, with 5 bases between. Germline V CDR1 and CDR2: MNHEY, SMNVEV (reference sequence). CDR3 sequence (DNA): TGTGCCAGCAGTTTATCGAGTGACACCGGGGAGCTGTTTTTT. Its translation: CASSLSSDTGELFF.

The CDR3 bases are TGTGCCAGTAGTAACGACAGGGCGGGCTATGGCTACACCTTC. Translated: CASSNDRAGYGYTF. V and J are TRBV19 and TRBJ1-2; 7 bases match TRBD1. J gave up 4 bases and V 4 bases, and 6 bases lay outside the gene matches. This CDR3 is 14 amino acids long. The germline CDR1 and CDR2 sequences are LNHDA and SQIVND (reference sequence).

This clone has only one observation. CDR3 sequence reads: CASSPLRDTLYF. CDR3 DNA: TGTGCCAGCAGCCCCCTTCGGGACACACTATACTTC. The chain is built from TRBV6-6 and TRBJ2-7; maybe TRBD1 (6 bases). Germline V gives CDR1 MNHNY, CDR2 SVGAGI (reference sequence). The germline V and J ends were trimmed by 6 bases and 13 bases, with 19 bases remaining between them. This CDR3 is built from 12 residues.

The rearrangement links TRBV11-2 to TRBJ1-2, with TRBD1 matching 7 bases. With 0 bases clipped from V and 4 bases from J, the junction kept 2 bases outside the gene matches. Looked up from germline, CDR1 is SGHAT and CDR2 is FQNNGV. The CDR3 has 14 amino acids. The CDR3 DNA reads as TGTGCCAGCAGCTTAGATGGGACAGTCTATGGCTACACCTTC. It specifies CASSLDGTVYGYTF.

This chain connects TRBV6-6 to TRBJ1-1; unclear D gene. Trimming stripped 6 bases from V and 1 base from J, with 12 bases between. There are 14 residues in the CDR3. Germline loops: CDR1 MNHNY, CDR2 SVGAGI (reference sequence). Written as DNA, the CDR3 is TGTGCCAGCAGGAGCACTGAATGGAACACTGAAGCTTTCTTT. Translation: CASRSTEWNTEAFF.

V and J are TRBV5-1 and TRBJ2-2; D may be TRBD1 (6 bases). The CDR3 runs 16 residues. Trimming took 1 base from V and 6 from J, leaving 16 bases between them. The germline CDR1 and CDR2 sequences are SGHRS and YFSETQ. This chain's CDR3 is CASSLLDRSWAGELFF. The CDR3 DNA reads TGCGCCAGCAGCTTGCTGGACAGATCTTGGGCCGGGGAGCTGTTTTTT.

The rearrangement links TRBV11-2 to TRBJ2-7, with D possibly TRBD1 on 6 matching bases. The CDR3 sequence is 15 residues long. V was pared by 1 base and J by 2 bases, with 12 bases between. CDR1 is SGHAT and CDR2 is FQNNGV in the germline V gene. DNA of the CDR3: TGTGCCAGCAGCTTAGGGGGACACCCTACCTACGAGCAGTACTTC. Its translation: CASSLGGHPTYEQYF. Full variable domain (missing parts from reference TRBV11-2 and TRBJ2-7): EAGVAQSPRYKIIEKRQSVAFWCNPISGHATLYWYQQILGQGPKLLIQFQNNGVVDDSQLPKDRFSAERLKGVDSTLKIQPAKLEDSAVYLCASSLGGHPTYEQYFGPGTRLTVT.

V gene TRBV11-2 combines with J gene TRBJ1-2, with TRBD1 identical over 9 bases. Germline lookup yields CDR1 SGHAT and CDR2 FQNNGV. This CDR3 region has 14 residues. With V trimmed by 8 bases and J by 7 bases, 11 bases remained unmatched. DNA of the CDR3: TGTGCCAGCTCCCCGGGACAGGGAATCTCTGGCTACACCTTC. Encoded protein: CASSPGQGISGYTF. The full variable domain, in which reference TRBV11-2 and TRBJ1-2 provide the parts outside the CDR3, is EAGVAQSPRYKIIEKRQSVAFWCNPISGHATLYWYQQILGQGPKLLIQFQNNGVVDDSQLPKDRFSAERLKGVDSTLKIQPAKLEDSAVYLCASSPGQGISGYTFGSGTRLTVV.

This chain joins TRBV27 and TRBJ2-1; the match to TRBD2 covers 9 bases. CDR3 length: 15 residues. CDR1 and CDR2 (germline): MNHEY, SMNVEV (reference sequence). V gave up 4 bases and J gave up 3 bases; unmatched junction bases: 4. The CDR3 DNA follows: TGTGCCAGCAGTTGGACTAGCGTGGACTACAATGAGCAGTTCTTC. This translates into CASSWTSVDYNEQFF.

J is TRBJ1-5 and V is TRBV2; 7 positions agree with TRBD1. The CDR3 runs 13 residues. CDR1 is SNHLY, CDR2 FYNNEI, per germline. The ends lost 7 bases at V and 5 bases at J; junction bases unmatched: 5. CDR3: CASNGQDYQPQHF. The CDR3 bases are TGTGCCAGCAACGGACAGGATTATCAGCCCCAGCATTTT.

The chain combines TRBV27 with TRBJ1-5; no clear D. V shed 0 bases and J shed 2 bases, with 8 bases lying between them. Germline V gene sequence: CDR1 MNHEY, CDR2 SMNVEV (reference sequence). The CDR3 runs 15 residues. Here the CDR3 reads CASSLSPQGNQPQHF. CDR3 DNA sequence: TGTGCCAGCAGTTTATCCCCTCAGGGCAATCAGCCCCAGCATTTT.

The J gene is TRBJ1-1, the V gene TRBV19; D is possibly TRBD1 (5 bases). This CDR3 has 13 amino acids. V lost 10 bases to trimming and J lost 0 bases, with 12 bases between them. Per the germline V gene, CDR1 is LNHDA and CDR2 is SQIVND (reference sequence). The CDR3, as DNA: TGTGCCACCCAGACAGTGATGAACACTGAAGCTTTCTTT. Its translation is CATQTVMNTEAFF. Complete variable domain (other parts from reference TRBV19 and TRBJ1-1): DGGITQSPKYLFRKEGQNVTLSCEQNLNHDAMYWYRQDPGQGLRLIYYSQIVNDFQKGDIAEGYSVSREKKESFPLTVTSAQKNPTAFYLCATQTVMNTEAFFGQGTRLTVV.

The rearrangement joins TRBV28 to TRBJ2-7, with 10 bases aligning to TRBD2. The junction had 4 bases not matched to a gene; V was cut back by 2 bases and J by 0 bases. Germline V gene data show CDR1 as MDHEN and CDR2 as SYDVKM. This CDR3 has 16 residues. CDR3 sequence reads: CASSLGSSGSSYEQYF. CDR3 DNA sequence: TGTGCCAGCAGTTTAGGTTCTAGCGGGAGCTCCTACGAGCAGTACTTC.

This chain connects TRBV19 to TRBJ1-6; D might be TRBD1 (6 bases). Germline-derived CDR1 and CDR2 are LNHDA and SQIVND (reference sequence). This CDR3 has 15 amino acids. Trimming removed 5 bases at V and 8 bases at J, with 16 bases between. This CDR3 reads CASSFNRARDSPLHF. The CDR3 DNA is TGTGCCAGTAGTTTTAACAGGGCTCGGGATTCACCCCTCCACTTT.

In the case of this clone: Other nucleotide sequences from this sample produce the same CDR3. The rearrangement links TRBV9 to TRBJ1-2, with D maybe TRBD1 (6 bases). The V end lost 0 bases, the J end lost 0 bases, and 9 bases lay between the germline ends. Germline CDR1 is SGDLS and CDR2 is YYNGEE. This CDR3 has 15 residues. The CDR3 loop reads CASSVGTAANYGYTF. The CDR3 DNA reads as TGTGCCAGCAGCGTAGGGACAGCTGCTAACTATGGCTACACCTTC. Full variable domain (outside the CDR3, taken from reference TRBV9 and TRBJ1-2): DSGVTQTPKHLITATGQRVTLRCSPRSGDLSVYWYQQSLDQGLQFLIQYYNGEERAKGNILERFSAQQFPDLHSELNLSSLELGDSALYFCASSVGTAANYGYTFGSGTRLTVV.

The chain links TRBV6-5 to TRBJ2-5; D call uncertain. The CDR3 has 13 residues. CDR1 MNHEY and CDR2 SVGAGI come from the germline V gene. V lost 7 bases and J 5 bases, leaving 14 bases between the germline ends. The CDR3 coding sequence is TGTGCCAGCAATCGGGTCCCCGGGGAGACCCAGTACTTC. Translating it yields CASNRVPGETQYF.

The chain links TRBV27 to TRBJ2-7; 9 bases are a match to TRBD1. Germline CDR1 is MNHEY and CDR2 is SMNVEV (reference sequence). The length of the CDR3 is 14 residues. The J segment lost 5 bases and the V segment lost 2 bases, leaving 4 bases of the junction unmatched. The chain's CDR3 is CASSLMGQGDEQYF. The CDR3 DNA reads TGTGCCAGCAGTTTAATGGGACAGGGAGACGAGCAGTACTTC.

This chain's CDR3 is CASSQYPAQGRTDTQYF. CDR3 in DNA: TGTGCCAGCTCACAATATCCCGCGCAGGGGCGGACAGATACGCAGTATTTT. V usage is TRBV18 and J usage is TRBJ2-3; possibly TRBD1 for D (6 bases). Germline CDR1 is KGHSH and CDR2 is LQKENI. V lost 4 bases, J lost 3 bases, and 20 bases lay in between. CDR3 size: 17 residues.

This clone was seen a single time. The chain recombines TRBV19 with TRBJ1-5; 8 nucleotides match TRBD1. CDR3 length equals 15 residues. CDR1 and CDR2 (germline): LNHDA, SQIVND (reference sequence). V gave up 4 bases and J gave up 6 bases; unmatched junction bases: 8. This CDR3 is CASSSSAGGIQPQHF. CDR3 nucleotide sequence: TGTGCCAGTAGTAGCTCCGCAGGGGGCATTCAGCCCCAGCATTTT.

This clone was found once. CDR3 DNA sequence: TGCGCCAGCAGCTTGGGCGGGGGGTCCCACGAGCAGTACTTC. It encodes CASSLGGGSHEQYF. V is TRBV5-1 and J is TRBJ2-7; 8 positions match TRBD2. CDR1 SGHRS and CDR2 YFSETQ come from the germline V gene. Trimming cost V 0 bases and J 5 bases; bases outside gene matches: 4. The CDR3 spans 14 residues.